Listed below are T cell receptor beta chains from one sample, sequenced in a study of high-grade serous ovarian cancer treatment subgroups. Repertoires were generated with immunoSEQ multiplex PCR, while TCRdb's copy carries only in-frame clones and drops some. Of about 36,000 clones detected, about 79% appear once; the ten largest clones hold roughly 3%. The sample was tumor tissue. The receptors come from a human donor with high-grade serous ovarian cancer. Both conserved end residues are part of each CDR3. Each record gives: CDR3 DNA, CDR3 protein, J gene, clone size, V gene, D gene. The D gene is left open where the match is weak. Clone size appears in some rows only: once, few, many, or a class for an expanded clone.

CDR3nt: TGTGCCAGCAGCGAGATCAGGGGGCTCCATAGCAATCAGCCCCAGCATTTT
CDR3aa: CASSEIRGLHSNQPQHF
j_gene: TRBJ1-5
abundance: .
v_gene: TRBV7-2
d_gene: TRBD1

CDR3nt: TGTGCCAGCAGCGATAGACTAGCGGGCACGGGGAATGAGCAGTTCTTC
CDR3aa: CASSDRLAGTGNEQFF
j_gene: TRBJ2-1
abundance: few
v_gene: TRBV7-9
d_gene: TRBD2

CDR3nt: TGTGCCAGCAGCGCCGTCAACAGGGACCCACTCGTCTCTGAAGCTTTCTTT
CDR3aa: CASSAVNRDPLVSEAFF
j_gene: TRBJ1-1
abundance: .
v_gene: TRBV5-6
d_gene: .

CDR3nt: TGTGCCAGCAGTTCCGTCAAACCGGGACTAGCGGGAGGGCGCAATGAGCAGTTCTTC
CDR3aa: CASSSVKPGLAGGRNEQFF
j_gene: TRBJ2-1
abundance: .
v_gene: TRBV28
d_gene: TRBD2

CDR3nt: TGCGCCAGCAGCCTTGGGGACCCGATCATAGGCTACGAGCAGTACTTC
CDR3aa: CASSLGDPIIGYEQYF
j_gene: TRBJ2-7
abundance: few
v_gene: TRBV4-1
d_gene: .

CDR3nt: TGTGCCAGGAGGGGGTATGAGCAGTTCTTC
CDR3aa: CARRGYEQFF
j_gene: TRBJ2-1
abundance: .
v_gene: TRBV21-1
d_gene: .

CDR3nt: TGTGCCAGAAGCTTGGCGGGCAGCTGGACTGAAGCTTTCTTT
CDR3aa: CARSLAGSWTEAFF
j_gene: TRBJ1-1
abundance: .
v_gene: TRBV5-3
d_gene: .

CDR3nt: TGTGCCAGCCGGTACCGACAGGGGGCCCTCACAGATACGCAGTATTTT
CDR3aa: CASRYRQGALTDTQYF
j_gene: TRBJ2-3
abundance: .
v_gene: TRBV18
d_gene: TRBD1

CDR3nt: TGTGCCAGCAGTGAACAGGGGGCAAGCAATCAGCCCCAGCATTTT
CDR3aa: CASSEQGASNQPQHF
j_gene: TRBJ1-5
abundance: .
v_gene: TRBV2
d_gene: TRBD1

CDR3nt: TGTGCCAGCACACGTCGCAGACAGGATCCCTATGGCTACACCTTC
CDR3aa: CASTRRRQDPYGYTF
j_gene: TRBJ1-2
abundance: .
v_gene: TRBV27
d_gene: .

CDR3nt: TGTGCCAGCAGTCGGGTTTTCGGACGGGGCTACACCTTC
CDR3aa: CASSRVFGRGYTF
j_gene: TRBJ1-2
abundance: .
v_gene: TRBV28
d_gene: .

CDR3nt: TGTGCCAGCAGGTCCACTAGCGGGCCTTACAATGAGCAGTTCTTC
CDR3aa: CASRSTSGPYNEQFF
j_gene: TRBJ2-1
abundance: .
v_gene: TRBV5-4
d_gene: TRBD2

CDR3nt: TGTGCCAGCACCCCCCGATGGAACACTGAAGCTTTCTTT
CDR3aa: CASTPRWNTEAFF
j_gene: TRBJ1-1
abundance: .
v_gene: TRBV6-5
d_gene: .

CDR3nt: TGTGCCAGCAGCTTGGCCACTAGCGGGCCCTACGAGCAGTACTTC
CDR3aa: CASSLATSGPYEQYF
j_gene: TRBJ2-7
abundance: .
v_gene: TRBV5-4
d_gene: TRBD2

CDR3nt: TGTGCCAGCAGCTTAGAATCCAGGACAGGGCTGCAGACCCAGTACTTC
CDR3aa: CASSLESRTGLQTQYF
j_gene: TRBJ2-5
abundance: .
v_gene: TRBV7-2
d_gene: TRBD1

CDR3nt: TGTGCCAGCAGCTTAGATTTAAGCACAGATACGCAGTATTTT
CDR3aa: CASSLDLSTDTQYF
j_gene: TRBJ2-3
abundance: .
v_gene: TRBV7-2
d_gene: .

CDR3nt: TGTGCCAGCAGTTCCGGGACAGAGCCCTACGAGCAGTACTTC
CDR3aa: CASSSGTEPYEQYF
j_gene: TRBJ2-7
abundance: .
v_gene: TRBV28
d_gene: TRBD1

CDR3nt: TGTGCCAGCAGGGAGGGGGTTGGCGGGGAGCTGTTTTTT
CDR3aa: CASREGVGGELFF
j_gene: TRBJ2-2
abundance: once
v_gene: TRBV2
d_gene: .

CDR3nt: TGTGCCAGCAGCTTGAGACAGGCTGGCGGCTACACCTTC
CDR3aa: CASSLRQAGGYTF
j_gene: TRBJ1-2
abundance: .
v_gene: TRBV5-4
d_gene: .

CDR3nt: TGCGCCAGCGCCGGGGGGGCTAAAGATACGCAGTATTTT
CDR3aa: CASAGGAKDTQYF
j_gene: TRBJ2-3
abundance: .
v_gene: TRBV4-3
d_gene: TRBD2

CDR3nt: TGTGCCAGCAGCAGGAGTTCGAACACTGAAGCTTTCTTT
CDR3aa: CASSRSSNTEAFF
j_gene: TRBJ1-1
abundance: .
v_gene: TRBV11-3
d_gene: .

CDR3nt: TGTGCCAGCAGTTACTGGGTAGCAGATACGCAGTATTTT
CDR3aa: CASSYWVADTQYF
j_gene: TRBJ2-3
abundance: .
v_gene: TRBV6-6
d_gene: .

CDR3nt: TGTGCCAGCAGCTTAGTTTTATTGTCCGAGCAGTACTTC
CDR3aa: CASSLVLLSEQYF
j_gene: TRBJ2-7
abundance: .
v_gene: TRBV11-2
d_gene: .

CDR3nt: TGCGCCAGCAGCCTTGGCTGGACAGGGGACACCGGGGAGCTGTTTTTT
CDR3aa: CASSLGWTGDTGELFF
j_gene: TRBJ2-2
abundance: .
v_gene: TRBV5-1
d_gene: TRBD1

CDR3nt: TGTGCCAGCAGCCCGGGACAGGGGGAACAGCCCCAGCATTTT
CDR3aa: CASSPGQGEQPQHF
j_gene: TRBJ1-5
abundance: .
v_gene: TRBV5-4
d_gene: TRBD1

CDR3nt: TGTGCCAGCAGACCCATTCGTAGGTTCGCCTACGAGCAGTACTTC
CDR3aa: CASRPIRRFAYEQYF
j_gene: TRBJ2-7
abundance: few
v_gene: TRBV28
d_gene: .

CDR3nt: TGTGCCAGCTCACCAAAGTCCCGAAGCTCCTACGAGCAGTACTTC
CDR3aa: CASSPKSRSSYEQYF
j_gene: TRBJ2-7
abundance: few
v_gene: TRBV18
d_gene: .

CDR3nt: TGTGCCAGCGTTATTCGGGAGAATCAGCCCCAGCATTTT
CDR3aa: CASVIRENQPQHF
j_gene: TRBJ1-5
abundance: .
v_gene: TRBV28
d_gene: .

CDR3nt: TGTGCCAGCAGCTTTAATCAGGGAACAGATACGCAGTATTTT
CDR3aa: CASSFNQGTDTQYF
j_gene: TRBJ2-3
abundance: .
v_gene: TRBV7-2
d_gene: .

CDR3nt: TGTGCCACCCAGGGGCAAACCTACAATGAGCAGTTCTTC
CDR3aa: CATQGQTYNEQFF
j_gene: TRBJ2-1
abundance: .
v_gene: TRBV15
d_gene: .

CDR3nt: TGTGCCAGCAGGTTGGACAGGGCAATAAGCAATCAGCCCCAGCATTTT
CDR3aa: CASRLDRAISNQPQHF
j_gene: TRBJ1-5
abundance: .
v_gene: TRBV28
d_gene: TRBD1

CDR3nt: TGCGCCAGCAGCCCCCCCAGACGCGGGACTAGCGGGAGGGCCCTCGGGGAGCTGTTTTTT
CDR3aa: CASSPPRRGTSGRALGELFF
j_gene: TRBJ2-2
abundance: once
v_gene: TRBV5-1
d_gene: TRBD2

CDR3nt: TGCGCCAGCAGCTCCCCCGGTATAGGGCCTTCCCCTTGGGACACTGAAGCTTTCTTT
CDR3aa: CASSSPGIGPSPWDTEAFF
j_gene: TRBJ1-1
abundance: .
v_gene: TRBV5-1
d_gene: .

CDR3nt: TGTGCCAGCAGCGGAGGACCCAGGAGTCCGAGGACAGATACGCAGTATTTT
CDR3aa: CASSGGPRSPRTDTQYF
j_gene: TRBJ2-3
abundance: .
v_gene: TRBV9
d_gene: .

CDR3nt: TGTGCCATCAGTGAGACAGGGGGCCATGAAAAACTGTTTTTT
CDR3aa: CAISETGGHEKLFF
j_gene: TRBJ1-4
abundance: .
v_gene: TRBV10-3
d_gene: TRBD1

CDR3nt: TGTGCCAGCAGCTTAAGGGGCACCGGGGAGCTGTTTTTT
CDR3aa: CASSLRGTGELFF
j_gene: TRBJ2-2
abundance: .
v_gene: TRBV7-9
d_gene: .

CDR3nt: TGCGCCAGCAGCCAAGATACGGGCTCTGGAAACACCATATATTTT
CDR3aa: CASSQDTGSGNTIYF
j_gene: TRBJ1-3
abundance: .
v_gene: TRBV4-3
d_gene: .

CDR3nt: TGTGCCAGCAGCTTGGAGGGGACAGGGAGGGCTGAAGCTTTCTTT
CDR3aa: CASSLEGTGRAEAFF
j_gene: TRBJ1-1
abundance: once
v_gene: TRBV5-8
d_gene: TRBD1

CDR3nt: TGTGCTAGTGGTCCGGGACAGGGGACAGATACGCAGTATTTT
CDR3aa: CASGPGQGTDTQYF
j_gene: TRBJ2-3
abundance: .
v_gene: TRBV12-5
d_gene: TRBD1

CDR3nt: TGTGCCAGCGCCTTCGGGACAGGGGGAATCTATGGCTACACCTTC
CDR3aa: CASAFGTGGIYGYTF
j_gene: TRBJ1-2
abundance: .
v_gene: TRBV28
d_gene: TRBD1

CDR3nt: TGTGCCAGCAGCCCGGGACAGGGGTACATATTTGGGGCCAACGTCCTGACTTTC
CDR3aa: CASSPGQGYIFGANVLTF
j_gene: TRBJ2-6
abundance: .
v_gene: TRBV11-3
d_gene: TRBD1

CDR3nt: TGTGCCAGCAGCCAAGTCTCCGAAGGAGGGACCCAGTACTTC
CDR3aa: CASSQVSEGGTQYF
j_gene: TRBJ2-5
abundance: few
v_gene: TRBV4-2
d_gene: .

CDR3nt: TGTGCCAGCAGCTTAACAGGGGGAAACACTGAAGCTTTCTTT
CDR3aa: CASSLTGGNTEAFF
j_gene: TRBJ1-1
abundance: .
v_gene: TRBV7-2
d_gene: TRBD1

CDR3nt: TGCGCCAGCAGCCTAGGACTAGCGGGAGGGCCAAACAATGAGCAGTTCTTC
CDR3aa: CASSLGLAGGPNNEQFF
j_gene: TRBJ2-1
abundance: .
v_gene: TRBV4-3
d_gene: TRBD2

CDR3nt: TGTGCCAGTAGTATTCAGTCAATGAACACTGAAGCTTTCTTT
CDR3aa: CASSIQSMNTEAFF
j_gene: TRBJ1-1
abundance: .
v_gene: TRBV19
d_gene: .

CDR3nt: TGTGCCTGGAGTGTACGGAGGGAGAACACAGATACGCAGTATTTT
CDR3aa: CAWSVRRENTDTQYF
j_gene: TRBJ2-3
abundance: .
v_gene: TRBV30
d_gene: .

CDR3nt: TGCGCCAGCAGCCAAGAGGCTAGCGGGGCTACCTACGAGCAGTACTTC
CDR3aa: CASSQEASGATYEQYF
j_gene: TRBJ2-7
abundance: .
v_gene: TRBV4-1
d_gene: TRBD2

CDR3nt: TGTGCCAGCAGTTTAGGACAGGGTTTCAACAATCAGCCCCAGCATTTT
CDR3aa: CASSLGQGFNNQPQHF
j_gene: TRBJ1-5
abundance: .
v_gene: TRBV28
d_gene: TRBD1

CDR3nt: TGTGCCAGCAGCTCTAGGGGCTTCAGGAATTCACCCCTCCACTTT
CDR3aa: CASSSRGFRNSPLHF
j_gene: TRBJ1-6
abundance: .
v_gene: TRBV5-6
d_gene: .

CDR3nt: TGTGCCAGCAGTGAATCAGGGTATGGGGCAGATACGCAGTATTTT
CDR3aa: CASSESGYGADTQYF
j_gene: TRBJ2-3
abundance: .
v_gene: TRBV25-1
d_gene: .

CDR3nt: TGTGCCAGCAGTGCCGCCCACGGGGCCTCACCCCTCCACTTT
CDR3aa: CASSAAHGASPLHF
j_gene: TRBJ1-6
abundance: .
v_gene: TRBV2
d_gene: .

CDR3nt: TGCGCCAGCAGCTTGGATAACAGGAATGAGCAGTTCTTC
CDR3aa: CASSLDNRNEQFF
j_gene: TRBJ2-1
abundance: .
v_gene: TRBV5-1
d_gene: .

CDR3nt: TGTGCCAGCTCACCAATGGTGGGAGGCTACAATGAGCAGTTCTTC
CDR3aa: CASSPMVGGYNEQFF
j_gene: TRBJ2-1
abundance: .
v_gene: TRBV18
d_gene: .

CDR3nt: TGTGCCAGCAAAAGGGCCGACTCTGGAAACACCATATATTTT
CDR3aa: CASKRADSGNTIYF
j_gene: TRBJ1-3
abundance: .
v_gene: TRBV2
d_gene: .

CDR3nt: TGTGCCAGCAGTTTACAGGGAGAGGTGCAGCCCCAGCATTTT
CDR3aa: CASSLQGEVQPQHF
j_gene: TRBJ1-5
abundance: few
v_gene: TRBV28
d_gene: .

CDR3nt: TGTGCCAGCACTCCCAACCCAGGCACCGGACAGGGGAGTGAAGCTTTCTTT
CDR3aa: CASTPNPGTGQGSEAFF
j_gene: TRBJ1-1
abundance: .
v_gene: TRBV19
d_gene: TRBD1

CDR3nt: TGTGCCAGCAGTTTTCGGAACCTCGCGGGCTACACCTTC
CDR3aa: CASSFRNLAGYTF
j_gene: TRBJ1-2
abundance: .
v_gene: TRBV28
d_gene: .

CDR3nt: TGTGCCTGGAGTCGGCAGGGGGGGGGTTCACCCCTCCACTTT
CDR3aa: CAWSRQGGGSPLHF
j_gene: TRBJ1-6
abundance: once
v_gene: TRBV30
d_gene: TRBD1

CDR3nt: TGTGCCAGCAGTGACTCGGCGGGAGGCCCAGATACGCAGTATTTT
CDR3aa: CASSDSAGGPDTQYF
j_gene: TRBJ2-3
abundance: .
v_gene: TRBV6-4
d_gene: TRBD2